A single sample is the source of the 22 T cell receptor beta chains below, sequenced in a study of spatial heterogeneity in lung cancer. TCRdb called the 5' RACE reads again in MiXCR, with one record for every CDR3 protein. The sample contains 40,000 to 45,000 distinct CDR3 sequences, under 7.5% of which appear only once. Time point denoted: sample taken at primary tumor resection. Sequencing used PBMCs, obtained at surgery. These receptors originate from a female donor with early-stage non-small cell lung cancer.

In its sample, this clonotype was seen a few times. The chain couples TRBV28 to TRBJ2-2; TRBD2 aligns across 7 bases. J gave up 4 bases and V 5 bases, and 16 bases lay outside the gene matches. CDR1 is MDHEN and CDR2 is SYDVKM in the germline V gene. The CDR3 is made up of 18 amino acids. CDR3 protein: CASSDLAETTFATGELFF. As DNA, the CDR3 is TGTGCCAGCAGTGATCTAGCGGAGACCACGTTCGCCACCGGGGAGCTGTTTTTT.

This clonotype was recorded at least ten times. This chain joins TRBV27 and TRBJ2-2; possibly TRBD1 for D (5 bases). The V gene lost 7 bases and the J gene lost 4 bases, with 13 bases spanning the gap. CDR1 is MNHEY, CDR2 SMNVEV, per germline (reference sequence). The CDR3 has 14 residues. CDR3 sequence: CASKGVRSTGELFF. The CDR3 bases are TGTGCCAGCAAAGGGGTCCGGTCCACCGGGGAGCTGTTTTTT.

This clonotype was detected a few times. The chain joins TRBV7-9 to TRBJ1-3; the D gene is possibly TRBD1 (6 bases). The V gene lost 6 bases and the J gene lost 1 base, with 13 bases spanning the gap. The length of the CDR3 is 15 residues. The V gene's germline CDR1 is SEHNR and CDR2 FQNEAQ (reference sequence). The CDR3 region has the DNA TGTGCCAGCAGGGAGGGGGTTTTGTCTGGAAACACCATATATTTT. Its translation: CASREGVLSGNTIYF.

The chain joins TRBV7-9 to TRBJ1-1; maybe TRBD1 (6 bases). The germline V gene encodes CDR1 SEHNR and CDR2 FQNEAQ (reference sequence). The length of the CDR3 is 13 residues. Deletions cut 8 bases from V and 0 bases from J, with 10 bases between. The CDR3 protein is CASLQGMNTEAFF. The CDR3, as DNA: TGTGCCAGCCTTCAGGGGATGAACACTGAAGCTTTCTTT. Filled out from reference TRBV7-9 and TRBJ1-1, the complete variable domain reads DTGVSQNPRHKITKRGQNVTFRCDPISEHNRLYWYRQTLGQGPEFLTYFQNEAQLEKSRLLSDRFSAERPKGSFSTLEIQRTEQGDSAMYLCASLQGMNTEAFFGQGTRLTVV.

This clonotype was recorded at least ten times. This chain connects TRBV20-1 to TRBJ1-4; maybe TRBD1 (5 bases). CDR1 and CDR2 (germline): DFQATT, SNEGSKA (reference sequence). Deletions cut 7 bases from V and 10 bases from J, with 10 bases between. The CDR3 sequence is 10 residues long. CDR3: CSVKGRKLFF. The CDR3 nucleotides are TGCAGTGTGAAGGGGCGAAAACTGTTTTTT.

In its sample, this clonotype was seen many times. The chain couples TRBV10-1 to TRBJ1-4; D unclear. Germline values: CDR1 WNHNN, CDR2 SYGVQD (reference sequence). The CDR3 is made up of 13 amino acids. V lost 3 bases and J 5 bases, leaving 7 bases between the germline ends. CDR3 residues: CASSERPNEKLFF. The CDR3 DNA reads as TGCGCCAGCAGTGAAAGACCGAATGAAAAACTGTTTTTT.

This clonotype was observed a few times. The V and J genes are TRBV7-9 and TRBJ1-2; D remains ambiguous. This CDR3 spans 14 amino acids. The germline V gene has CDR1 SEHNR and CDR2 FQNEAQ (reference sequence). V lost 5 bases and J lost 3, with 13 bases in between. The CDR3 loop is CASSRTPEDYGYTF. The CDR3 nucleotides read TGTGCCAGCAGCCGAACTCCAGAAGACTATGGCTACACCTTC. The whole variable domain, remainder taken from reference TRBV7-9 and TRBJ1-2, is DTGVSQNPRHKITKRGQNVTFRCDPISEHNRLYWYRQTLGQGPEFLTYFQNEAQLEKSRLLSDRFSAERPKGSFSTLEIQRTEQGDSAMYLCASSRTPEDYGYTFGSGTRLTVV.

This clonotype has ten or more counts. The chain combines TRBV7-2 with TRBJ2-6; D gene uncertain. Trimming took 0 bases from V and 2 from J, leaving 5 bases between them. The CDR3 length is 15 residues. Germline lookup yields CDR1 SGHTA and CDR2 FQGNSA. CDR3 loop: CASSLAAPGANVLTF. The CDR3 bases are TGTGCCAGCAGCTTAGCAGCCCCTGGGGCCAACGTCCTGACTTTC.

The table lists this clonotype with many counts. The chain has TRBV19 and TRBJ1-5; TRBD1 is a possible D gene (6 bases). The CDR3 extends over 15 amino acids. Germline V gives CDR1 LNHDA, CDR2 SQIVND (reference sequence). Trimming removed 5 bases from V and 5 bases from J, with 16 bases in between. The CDR3 nucleotides read TGTGCCAGTAGTGCCCCCGGGACATGGCATCAGCCCCAGCATTTT. Translating gives CASSAPGTWHQPQHF.

This clonotype was recorded many times. V is TRBV28 and J is TRBJ2-2, with 9 bases lining up with TRBD2. The CDR3 spans 16 residues. Losses at the gene ends were 6 bases for V and 4 bases for J; bases not matched to a gene: 9. Germline V gives CDR1 MDHEN, CDR2 SYDVKM. CDR3 residues: CASSQGLAGPTGELFF. In nucleotides, the CDR3 is TGTGCCAGCAGCCAGGGGCTAGCGGGGCCCACCGGGGAGCTGTTTTTT.

This clonotype was seen more than once but under ten times. This sequence joins TRBV5-1 and TRBJ1-5; D gene uncertain. V was clipped by 5 bases and J by 0 bases, with 9 bases between them. The CDR3 spans 14 residues. Germline V gene data show CDR1 as SGHRS and CDR2 as YFSETQ. The CDR3 loop reads CASSSGPSNQPQHF. For the CDR3, the DNA is TGCGCCAGCAGTAGCGGTCCTAGCAATCAGCCCCAGCATTTT.

V usage is TRBV5-1 and J usage is TRBJ1-1, with D perhaps TRBD1 (5 bases). The CDR3 contains 12 residues. Germline-derived CDR1 and CDR2 are SGHRS and YFSETQ. V was cut by 4 bases and J by 7 bases, with 11 bases left in between. CDR3 bases: TGCGCCAGCAGCCCGGGGGATTTTGAAGCTTTCTTT. This translates into CASSPGDFEAFF.

This clonotype showed up many times. The rearrangement uses TRBV7-9 and TRBJ2-2, with 7 bases lining up with TRBD1. In germline, CDR1 is SEHNR, CDR2 FQNEAQ (reference sequence). V dropped 8 bases and J dropped 5; count of bases not matched to a gene: 11. The CDR3 is 15 amino acids. The CDR3 region is CASGPPDRRTGELFF. In DNA, the CDR3 is TGTGCCAGCGGCCCCCCGGACAGGAGGACCGGGGAGCTGTTTTTT.

This clonotype has more than one count but fewer than ten. The CDR3 DNA follows: TGTGCCAGCAGCTCTTTCCCGCTTTTAGGGACAGGGGAAGGCTACACCTTC. Protein product: CASSSFPLLGTGEGYTF. J is TRBJ1-2 and V is TRBV9, with 10 bases matching TRBD1. Germline CDR1 and CDR2: SGDLS and YYNGEE. This CDR3 has 17 amino acids. V gave up 4 bases and J gave up 8 bases; unmatched junction bases: 17.

The rearrangement uses TRBV7-2 and TRBJ2-5, with unresolved D. CDR3 length: 14 amino acids. Trimming cost V 5 bases and J 2 bases, with 12 bases left between them. The germline V gene encodes CDR1 SGHTA and CDR2 FQGNSA. The CDR3 spells CASSPFANQETQYF. CDR3 DNA: TGTGCCAGCAGCCCCTTCGCAAATCAAGAGACCCAGTACTTC.

This clonotype has more than one count but fewer than ten. The chain uses TRBV20-1 and TRBJ2-6, with D possibly being TRBD2 (5 bases). The germline gives CDR1 DFQATT, CDR2 SNEGSKA (reference sequence). The V and J ends lost 1 base and 2 bases respectively, with 9 bases between them. The CDR3 runs 15 residues. Here the CDR3 DNA reads TGCAGTGCTAGAGGAGCCGGGACTGGGGCCAACGTCCTGACTTTC. It translates to CSARGAGTGANVLTF.

This clonotype was detected many times. The chain employs TRBV7-9 and TRBJ2-7; tentatively, D is TRBD2 (6 bases). Trimming removed 1 base at V and 3 bases at J, with 10 bases between. CDR3 length: 14 amino acids. In germline, CDR1 is SEHNR, CDR2 FQNEAQ (reference sequence). CDR3 nucleotide sequence: TGTGCCAGCAGCTTAGAGGAGGGTCACTACGAGCAGTACTTC. Translation: CASSLEEGHYEQYF.

A word on this clonotype: A clone one base away is much larger, so this may be a read error. The chain uses TRBV28 and TRBJ1-4; 7 bases are a match to TRBD1. V dropped 6 bases and J dropped 5; count of bases not matched to a gene: 6. The CDR3 loop spans 14 amino acids. Germline V gene data show CDR1 as MDHEN and CDR2 as SYDVKM. The CDR3 DNA follows: TGTGCCAGCAGGTTCTGGACAGGAAATGAAAAACTGTTTTTT. Protein product: CASRFWTGNEKLFF.

The gene calls are TRBV10-1 and TRBJ1-1; possible D gene TRBD1, 6 bases. V lost 4 bases, J lost 5 bases, and 11 bases lay in between. The CDR3 is made up of 13 amino acids. Per germline, CDR1 WNHNN and CDR2 SYGVQD (reference sequence). CDR3 sequence: CASSVSRGTEAFF. The CDR3 nucleotides read TGCGCCAGCAGTGTCTCCAGGGGAACTGAAGCTTTCTTT.

This clonotype turned up a few times. The chain joins TRBV12-3 or TRBV12-4 to TRBJ1-2, with 9 bases matching TRBD1. This CDR3 spans 13 amino acids. V shed 5 bases, J shed 8 bases, and the junction held 6 bases outside the gene matches. The CDR3 bases are TGTGCCAGCAGTAAGACAGGGGGTGAGGGCTACACCTTC. Translation: CASSKTGGEGYTF.

This clonotype showed up many times. The chain has TRBV6-2 or TRBV6-3 and TRBJ2-1; TRBD2 matches at 10 bases. V shed 5 bases, J shed 16 bases, and the junction held 17 bases outside the gene matches. The CDR3 length is 15 residues. Looked up from germline, CDR1 is MNHEY and CDR2 is SVGEGT. The CDR3: CASSPRGSGGPHQFF. For the CDR3, the DNA is TGTGCCAGCAGTCCCCGGGGTAGCGGGGGGCCGCATCAATTCTTC.

This chain links TRBV5-1 with TRBJ2-2; D is tentatively TRBD1 or TRBD2 (5 bases each). Trimming removed 4 bases at V and 3 bases at J, with 13 bases between. The CDR3 runs 15 residues. CDR1 is SGHRS and CDR2 is YFSETQ in the germline V gene. The CDR3 protein is CASSPGATDTGELFF. For the CDR3, the DNA is TGCGCCAGCAGCCCCGGGGCTACGGACACCGGGGAGCTGTTTTTT.